The clone carrying this TCR beta chain occurred a few times. The CDR3 sequence is 14 residues long. Germline CDR1 and CDR2: LGHNA and YNFKEQ. Trimming pared 4 bases from V and 4 bases from J, leaving 10 bases between. Measured with immunoSEQ multiplex PCR; TCRdb has only the in-frame clones, and not every one. Here the sample spans approximately 44,000 clones, roughly nine tenths being singletons. The sample originates from a study of T cell changes during pregnancy in multiple sclerosis. The sequence was collected from a female donor with multiple sclerosis, enrolled in a pregnancy study. Sequencing was performed on CD4+ T cells from peripheral blood mononuclear cells, taken before pregnancy. V and J are TRBV4-2 and TRBJ1-4; D perhaps matches TRBD1 (6 bases). This CDR3 is CASSRQADNEKLFF. The CDR3 nucleotides are TGTGCCAGCAGCCGACAGGCAGATAATGAAAAACTGTTTTTT.